A selection of T cell receptor beta chains follows, all from one sample in a study of blood T cells in healthy people across ages. TCRdb re-derived calls from the 5' RACE reads in MiXCR, one entry per CDR3 protein. The table includes around 1,000,000 distinct CDR3 sequences, about 25% detected once. These data are also associated with another study on T cells of mothers and their children.

What was sequenced was blood. These receptors were obtained from a girl aged 2-10 years in good health. Both conserved end residues are part of each CDR3. The D gene is left open where the match is weak. Size is stated for part of the rows, as once, few or many counts, or as a class when the clone is expanded.

abundance: .; d_gene: TRBD1; j_gene: TRBJ1-1; v_gene: TRBV12-3/TRBV12-4; CDR3nt: TGTGCCAGCAGTTTAACCCGGACAGGGAAAGAAGCTTTCTTT; CDR3aa: CASSLTRTGKEAFF
abundance: .; d_gene: .; j_gene: TRBJ2-4; v_gene: TRBV7-2; CDR3nt: TGTGCCAGCAGCTTTAATGCGGACATTCAGTACTTC; CDR3aa: CASSFNADIQYF
abundance: few; d_gene: .; j_gene: TRBJ2-7; v_gene: TRBV10-3; CDR3nt: TGTGCCATCAGCACGCCACTTCTCCCCTACGAGCAGTACTTC; CDR3aa: CAISTPLLPYEQYF
abundance: .; d_gene: TRBD2; j_gene: TRBJ2-5; v_gene: TRBV11-2; CDR3nt: TGTGCCAGCAGCTTAGGAGCGGGAGCAGAGGCCCAGTACTTC; CDR3aa: CASSLGAGAEAQYF
abundance: .; d_gene: TRBD1; j_gene: TRBJ2-7; v_gene: TRBV28; CDR3nt: TGTGCCTCCGTGGGGGTGGGACAGGGCTACGAGCAGTACTTC; CDR3aa: CASVGVGQGYEQYF
abundance: .; d_gene: TRBD2; j_gene: TRBJ2-1; v_gene: TRBV29-1; CDR3nt: TGCAGCGTAGCACCAGTGGGGAGGGGACCCTACAATGAGCAGTTCTTC; CDR3aa: CSVAPVGRGPYNEQFF
abundance: few; d_gene: .; j_gene: TRBJ1-5; v_gene: TRBV12-3/TRBV12-4; CDR3nt: TGTGCCGGGGGGGACACGGGGATACCCCAGCATTTT; CDR3aa: CAGGDTGIPQHF
abundance: few; d_gene: .; j_gene: TRBJ2-5; v_gene: TRBV5-1; CDR3nt: TGCGCCAGCAGCTTGTGGGGGGAGTGGGGGCAGTACTTC; CDR3aa: CASSLWGEWGQYF
abundance: few; d_gene: TRBD1; j_gene: TRBJ2-5; v_gene: TRBV5-8; CDR3nt: TGTGCCAGCAGCTTCCCCGACAGGGGGTACCAAGAGACCCAGTACTTC; CDR3aa: CASSFPDRGYQETQYF
abundance: .; d_gene: .; j_gene: TRBJ2-3; v_gene: TRBV24-1; CDR3nt: TGTGCCACCAGTGGGGCAGATACGCAGTATTTT; CDR3aa: CATSGADTQYF
abundance: .; d_gene: TRBD1; j_gene: TRBJ2-2; v_gene: TRBV25-1; CDR3nt: TGTGCCAGCAGTGGACAGGGGGCAGTCACCGGGGAGCTGTTTTTT; CDR3aa: CASSGQGAVTGELFF
abundance: few; d_gene: .; j_gene: TRBJ1-4; v_gene: TRBV2; CDR3nt: TGTGCCAGCAGAGAAGACAGGACAGCGGCCTTGGGCAAACTGTTTTTT; CDR3aa: CASREDRTAALGKLFF
abundance: .; d_gene: .; j_gene: TRBJ2-1; v_gene: TRBV3-1; CDR3nt: TGTGCCAGCAGCCAAGTCGCAGGCTACAATGAGCAGTTCTTC; CDR3aa: CASSQVAGYNEQFF
abundance: few; d_gene: .; j_gene: TRBJ1-6; v_gene: TRBV27; CDR3nt: TGTGCCAGCAGTCGGTGGGGTTCTATAGACTCACCCCTCCACTTT; CDR3aa: CASSRWGSIDSPLHF
abundance: .; d_gene: .; j_gene: TRBJ2-3; v_gene: TRBV6-5; CDR3nt: TGTGCCAGCAGTTACGGCAGGTCCGTAGCAGATACGCAGTATTTT; CDR3aa: CASSYGRSVADTQYF
abundance: few; d_gene: .; j_gene: TRBJ1-2; v_gene: TRBV20-1; CDR3nt: TGCAGTGCTAGAGGGTACTATGGCTACACCTTC; CDR3aa: CSARGYYGYTF